This T cell receptor (beta chain) was retrieved from a study of OX40 agonist ivuxolimab in advanced cancers. The study's findings and limits: On average, CD8+ T cells had more expanded clones than CD4+. Among expanded peripheral T cells, antigen specificity went undetermined. Dosing at 0.1 to 3.0 mg/kg was accompanied by clonal expansion of CD4+ and CD8+ blood T cells by week 6.

The CDR3 is made up of 14 amino acids. V shed 5 bases, J shed 8 bases, and the junction held 9 bases outside the gene matches. Germline CDR1 MDHEN, CDR2 SYDVKM. Method: immunoSEQ multiplex PCR; TCRdb's copy keeps in-frame clones and lacks some. Of approximately 60,000 clones listed, around 84% are singletons. About this clone itself: Antigen unknown.

The sequence was obtained from an adult with an advanced solid tumor such as melanoma, head and neck, liver or kidney cancer. Source: CD4+ or CD8+ T cells sorted from blood, taken in a trial of the OX40 agonist ivuxolimab. The V gene is TRBV28, the J gene TRBJ2-1, with TRBD1 identical over 7 bases. The CDR3 coding sequence is TGTGCCAGCAGTACGACGACAGGGAAAGATGAGCAGTTCTTC. Translation: CASSTTTGKDEQFF. Combining the CDR3 with reference TRBV28 and TRBJ2-1 gives the whole variable domain DVKVTQSSRYLVKRTGEKVFLECVQDMDHENMFWYRQDPGLGLRLIYFSYDVKMKEKGDIPEGYSVSREKKERFSLILESASTNQTSMYLCASSTTTGKDEQFFGPGTRLTVL.